A single sample gave rise to the 32 T cell receptor beta chains below, sequenced in a study of response to subunit inactivated influenza vaccine listed by TCRdb under 2018. Libraries were built with RT-PCR. The data were produced on an Illumina HiSeq 2500. TCRdb reanalyzed the raw reads on its own, using fastp at Q25 for trimming and MiXCR for clone calling, and kept in-frame beta chains. Each entry is one CDR3 protein sequence, shown with its most common DNA and genes. The sample has a few hundred thousand distinct CDR3 sequences on record, around a fifth of them singletons. The ten largest clones represent roughly 10% of the sample. Material: PBMCs from blood, obtained less than 22 months after vaccination. The receptor set was obtained from a man aged 45 to 75 who received an inactivated influenza vaccine. Donor details come from another sample of the same person, matched by shared clones.

The DNA for the CDR3 is TGTGCCAGCAGCAATAGGACAGAGCAGACCCAGTACTTC. It is translated as CASSNRTEQTQYF. The chain links TRBV7-6 to TRBJ2-5, with D possibly being TRBD1 (6 bases). The germline V and J ends were trimmed by 5 bases and 6 bases, with 13 bases remaining between them. CDR3 length equals 13 residues. Per germline, CDR1 SGHVS and CDR2 FNYEAQ.

This clonotype was detected only a few times. The V and J genes are TRBV29-1 and TRBJ2-5, with D unresolved. V lost 2 bases, J lost 3 bases, and 1 base lay in between. The germline CDR1 and CDR2 sequences are SQVTM and ANQGSEA. CDR3 length: 10 amino acids. As DNA, the CDR3 is TGCAGCGTTGAAAAAGAGACCCAGTACTTC. Translated, it gives CSVEKETQYF.

This clonotype was counted many times. The chain couples TRBV5-1 to TRBJ1-1; no firm D call. Germline loops: CDR1 SGHRS, CDR2 YFSETQ. This CDR3 is built from 14 residues. Trimming left V 3 bases short and J 5 bases short, with 14 bases between. CDR3 in amino acids: CASSSSGVTTEAFF. The CDR3 region has the DNA TGCGCCAGCAGCTCCTCCGGGGTCACGACTGAAGCTTTCTTT.

This clonotype showed up just a few times. This chain connects TRBV5-1 to TRBJ2-3; 8 bases align to TRBD1. The CDR3 totals 13 residues. The J segment lost 7 bases and the V segment lost 2 bases, leaving 3 bases of the junction unmatched. Germline V lookup: CDR1 SGHRS, CDR2 YFSETQ. CDR3 loop: CASSFGQGNTQYF. Written as DNA, the CDR3 is TGCGCCAGCAGCTTCGGACAGGGAAATACGCAGTATTTT.

This clonotype turned up a few times. The gene calls are TRBV29-1 and TRBJ1-1; no clear D gene. This CDR3 is 11 amino acids long. The V and J ends lost 5 bases and 0 bases respectively, with 4 bases between them. Germline V gives CDR1 SQVTM, CDR2 ANQGSEA. DNA for the CDR3: TGCAGCGTTAGACTGAACACTGAAGCTTTCTTT. It encodes CSVRLNTEAFF.

This clonotype was picked up a small number of times. This chain links TRBV18 with TRBJ1-4; 8 nucleotides line up with TRBD1. This CDR3 is 14 amino acids long. The germline V gene encodes CDR1 KGHSH and CDR2 LQKENI. Unmatched junction bases numbered 5, after V lost 3 bases and J lost 8 bases. CDR3 residues: CASSPTQGEEKLFF. The CDR3 nucleotides read TGTGCCAGCTCACCTACACAGGGGGAAGAAAAACTGTTTTTT. Full variable domain (outside the CDR3, taken from reference TRBV18 and TRBJ1-4): NAGVMQNPRHLVRRRGQEARLRCSPMKGHSHVYWYRQLPEEGLKFMVYLQKENIIDESGMPKERFSAEFPKEGPSILRIQQVVRGDSAAYFCASSPTQGEEKLFFGSGTQLSVL.

The V call is TRBV2, the J call TRBJ1-5; D is unclear. There are 14 residues in the CDR3. V gave up 3 bases and J gave up 0 bases, with 6 bases separating them. The V gene's germline CDR1 is SNHLY and CDR2 FYNNEI. CDR3 amino acids: CASSDRYSNQPQHF. The CDR3, as DNA: TGTGCCAGCAGTGATCGATATAGCAATCAGCCCCAGCATTTT.

This clonotype was picked up a small number of times. The V gene is TRBV29-1, the J gene TRBJ2-1; D not certain. V was clipped by 7 bases and J by 1 base, with 5 bases between them. The germline CDR1 and CDR2 sequences are SQVTM and ANQGSEA. This CDR3 comprises 11 residues. CDR3 in DNA: TGCAGCGCAGGTTCCTACAATGAGCAGTTCTTC. This translates into CSAGSYNEQFF.

This clonotype was observed many times. The chain is built from TRBV4-3 and TRBJ1-1, with D perhaps matching TRBD1 (5 bases). This CDR3 is 13 amino acids long. V lost 5 bases to trimming and J lost 3 bases, with 10 bases between them. Germline-derived CDR1 and CDR2 are LGHNA and YSLEER. CDR3 loop: CASSYQGDTEAFF. For the CDR3, the DNA is TGCGCCAGCAGCTACCAGGGAGACACTGAAGCTTTCTTT.

The chain is built from TRBV3-1 and TRBJ2-7; 7 bases fit TRBD1. The CDR3 runs to 14 residues. Trimming took 2 bases from V and 0 from J; bases not matched to a gene: 1. Per the germline V gene, CDR1 is LGHDT and CDR2 is YNNKEL (reference sequence). CDR3 sequence (DNA): TGTGCCAGCAGCCAAACAGGGGCCTCCTACGAGCAGTACTTC. Translated, it gives CASSQTGASYEQYF.

This chain uses TRBV29-1 with TRBJ2-7; weak D call: TRBD2 (5 bases). The CDR3 is 14 residues long. The germline V gene has CDR1 SQVTM and CDR2 ANQGSEA. The V end was cut by 4 bases, the J end by 2 bases, with 15 bases between. CDR3 DNA: TGCAGCGTTGGTTCTAGAGGGCGAACCTACGAGCAGTACTTC. This sequence encodes CSVGSRGRTYEQYF.

This clonotype has just a few counts. V usage is TRBV20-1 and J usage is TRBJ1-4; tentatively, D is TRBD1 (6 bases). CDR1 and CDR2 (germline): DFQATT, SNEGSKA (reference sequence). Trimming removed 6 bases at V and 8 bases at J, with 19 bases between. The CDR3 totals 14 residues. The CDR3 DNA follows: TGCAGTGCCGTAGCGCATACTACAGGGGAAAAACTGTTTTTT. Amino acids: CSAVAHTTGEKLFF.

As for this clonotype: One junction end does not reproduce the germline sequence, and a read error may be involved. V is TRBV5-4 and J is TRBJ1-1, with D unclear. Germline CDR1 reads SGHNT; CDR2 reads YYREEE (reference sequence). This CDR3 spans 14 amino acids. CDR3 sequence (DNA): TGTGCCAGCAGCTTGGCTGAGTATAACACTGAAGCTTTATTT. It yields the protein CASSLAEYNTEALF.

This chain uses TRBV5-6 with TRBJ1-2, with D possibly TRBD1 on 5 matching bases. The germline CDR1 and CDR2 sequences are SGHDT and YYEEEE. The CDR3 is 13 amino acids. V lost 1 base and J 3 bases, leaving 7 bases between the germline ends. The CDR3 bases are TGTGCCAGCAGCTTGTTGGGACACTATGGCTACACCTTC. Residues: CASSLLGHYGYTF.

The genes are TRBV10-3 and TRBJ2-5; D gene unclear. Germline V gives CDR1 ENHRY, CDR2 SYGVKD. The CDR3 contains 15 residues. The germline V and J ends were trimmed by 5 bases and 1 base, with 14 bases remaining between them. CDR3 region: CAISSVLSAQETQYF. Written as DNA, the CDR3 is TGTGCCATCAGTTCAGTGCTATCCGCCCAAGAGACCCAGTACTTC.

This clonotype turned up a few times. The V call is TRBV7-2, the J call TRBJ1-1, with a weak D call TRBD1 (5 bases). Germline CDR1 SGHTA, CDR2 FQGNSA. V lost 5 bases and J 3 bases, leaving 10 bases between the germline ends. This CDR3 has 13 residues. CDR3 sequence: CASSTQEYTEAFF. CDR3 bases: TGTGCCAGCAGCACACAGGAGTACACTGAAGCTTTCTTT.

This clonotype occurred many times. The chain combines TRBV5-1 with TRBJ1-2, with D maybe TRBD1 (6 bases). The CDR3 consists of 13 residues. Trimming left V 4 bases short and J 7 bases short, with 14 bases between. Germline V gene sequence: CDR1 SGHRS, CDR2 YFSETQ. The CDR3 DNA follows: TGCGCCAGCAGCCCGGCGGACAGTGGTGGCTACACCTTC. It translates to CASSPADSGGYTF.

The gene calls are TRBV20-1 and TRBJ2-5, with 10 nucleotides matching TRBD2. After removal of 3 bases from V and 7 bases from J, the junction contained 8 bases not matched to a gene. This CDR3 contains 14 residues. Per germline, CDR1 DFQATT and CDR2 SNEGSKA (reference sequence). The CDR3 nucleotides are TGCAGTGCTAGTTTAGCGGGGGGCCCGGGGACCCAGTACTTC. The encoded protein is CSASLAGGPGTQYF.

The V and J genes are TRBV25-1 and TRBJ1-2; 7 bases fit TRBD1. Germline V gene sequence: CDR1 MGHDK, CDR2 SYGVNS. The CDR3 is 19 amino acids. V lost 8 bases and J lost 5; bases outside the gene matches: 26. The DNA of the CDR3 is TGTGCCAGCTCTTCCGGGGGAGGGGGCGCGGCGCATCGGCGATATGGCTACACCTTC. Its translation is CASSSGGGGAAHRRYGYTF.

V is TRBV28 and J is TRBJ2-7; the D gene is possibly TRBD1 (7 bases). This CDR3 has 12 residues. Germline loops: CDR1 MDHEN, CDR2 SYDVKM. Trimming cost V 8 bases and J 3 bases, with 11 bases left between them. DNA of the CDR3: TGTGCCAGCGGGAGGACAGGCTACGAGCAGTACTTC. Its translation: CASGRTGYEQYF.

V gene TRBV5-1 combines with J gene TRBJ2-1; a possible D gene is TRBD1 (5 bases). This CDR3 is built from 15 residues. Per germline, CDR1 SGHRS and CDR2 YFSETQ. The V and J ends lost 0 bases and 6 bases respectively, with 13 bases between them. CDR3 nucleotide sequence: TGCGCCAGCAGCTTGGCCAGGGAAAGGTTCAATGAGCAGTTCTTC. Protein product: CASSLARERFNEQFF.

This clonotype occurred once. The rearrangement uses TRBV4-3 and TRBJ1-6; 9 bases agree with TRBD1. With V trimmed by 0 bases and J by 9 bases, 3 bases remained unmatched. CDR1 is LGHNA and CDR2 is YSLEER in the germline V gene. CDR3 size: 15 residues. The CDR3 DNA sequence: TGCGCCAGCAGCCAAGAGGGGACAGGGAGTTCACCCCTCCACTTT. As protein: CASSQEGTGSSPLHF.

This rearrangement joins TRBV3-1 to TRBJ2-3; D is unclear. Trimming took off 3 bases at V and 9 bases at J, with 10 bases between the two ends. Germline loops: CDR1 LGHDT, CDR2 YNNKEL (reference sequence). This CDR3 has 12 amino acids. This CDR3 reads CASSQGVWTQYF. The CDR3, as DNA: TGTGCCAGCAGCCAGGGCGTGTGGACGCAGTATTTT.

The chain is built from TRBV3-1 and TRBJ1-2; D ambiguous. The CDR3 totals 14 residues. From germline, CDR1 is LGHDT and CDR2 YNNKEL (reference sequence). The ends were cut back, 4 bases at V and 6 bases at J, with 15 bases in the middle. The CDR3 DNA follows: TGTGCCAGCAGCCGGACCGAAGGGTTGGATGGCTACACCTTC. Amino acid sequence: CASSRTEGLDGYTF. Full variable domain (missing parts from reference TRBV3-1 and TRBJ1-2): DTAVSQTPKYLVTQMGNDKSIKCEQNLGHDTMYWYKQDSKKFLKIMFSYNNKELIINETVPNRFSPKSPDKAHLNLHINSLELGDSAVYFCASSRTEGLDGYTFGSGTRLTVV.

There are a few counts of this clonotype. The chain couples TRBV4-3 to TRBJ2-2, with 7 bases aligning to TRBD2. The V gene end was trimmed by 1 base and the J gene end by 3 bases; junction bases not matched to a gene: 2. CDR1 is LGHNA, CDR2 YSLEER, per germline. The CDR3 has 15 residues. CDR3 region: CASSQGGGDTGELFF. Written as DNA, the CDR3 is TGCGCCAGCAGCCAAGGTGGGGGGGACACCGGGGAGCTGTTTTTT.

The chain recombines TRBV10-3 with TRBJ2-3; TRBD2 matches 9 bases. Germline CDR1 and CDR2: ENHRY and SYGVKD. Trimming took 6 bases from V and 4 from J; bases not matched to a gene: 8. The CDR3 has 15 residues. As DNA, the CDR3 is TGTGCCATCAGCTTCGTTGCTAGCGGGGCAGATACGCAGTATTTT. It is translated as CAISFVASGADTQYF.

The chain has TRBV12-3 or TRBV12-4 and TRBJ1-3, with unresolved D. V lost 5 bases, J lost 4 bases, and 12 bases lay in between. The CDR3 is 14 amino acids. The CDR3 spells CASSPYGRGNTIYF. The CDR3 nucleotides are TGTGCCAGCAGTCCGTACGGGAGAGGAAACACCATATATTTT.

This clonotype showed up just a few times. V usage is TRBV6-1 and J usage is TRBJ2-2, with 9 bases aligning to TRBD1. V trimming: 7 bases; J trimming: 6 bases; junction bases outside the gene matches: 6. From germline, CDR1 is MNHNS and CDR2 SASEGT. The CDR3 is made up of 14 amino acids. The chain's CDR3 is CASTPDRGSGELFF. The CDR3, as DNA: TGTGCCAGCACTCCCGACAGGGGGTCCGGGGAGCTGTTTTTT.

The rearrangement joins TRBV4-3 to TRBJ1-1; tentative D call: TRBD1 (5 bases). The CDR3 runs 16 residues. The V gene lost 1 base and the J gene lost 1 base, with 13 bases spanning the gap. In germline, CDR1 is LGHNA, CDR2 YSLEER. CDR3 region: CASSQGMDMRNTEAFF. CDR3 nucleotide sequence: TGCGCCAGCAGCCAAGGTATGGACATGAGGAACACTGAAGCTTTCTTT.

This clonotype has only a few counts. DNA for the CDR3: TGCAGTGCTAGGGACTCGGGGAGGGAAAAACTGTTTTTT. Translating gives CSARDSGREKLFF. The chain has TRBV20-1 and TRBJ1-4; unclear D gene. This CDR3 is built from 13 residues. Germline loops: CDR1 DFQATT, CDR2 SNEGSKA (reference sequence). The V gene lost 3 bases and the J gene lost 8 bases, with 13 bases spanning the gap.

The V and J genes are TRBV10-2 and TRBJ1-1, with TRBD1 as a possible D gene (6 bases). The V gene's germline CDR1 is WSHSY and CDR2 SAAADI. Between the trimmed V and J ends, which lost 7 bases and 0 bases, there was a span of 21 bases. This CDR3 spans 17 amino acids. CDR3 loop: CASTPNPSQGMNTEAFF. The DNA for the CDR3 is TGCGCCAGCACTCCAAATCCCTCCCAGGGGATGAACACTGAAGCTTTCTTT.

The gene calls are TRBV28 and TRBJ1-2, with a weak D call TRBD1 (5 bases). The CDR3 covers 13 residues. CDR1 and CDR2 from the germline V gene are MDHEN and SYDVKM. Trimming took 6 bases from V and 6 from J, leaving 14 bases between them. The CDR3 nucleotides are TGTGCCAGCAGCGAGGGACGTTCAGATGGCTACACCTTC. Translating it yields CASSEGRSDGYTF.